Sequencing of this T cell receptor beta chain was carried out in a study of vaccination and CD4 T cells after COVID-19. Study context: Post-COVID draws followed diagnosis by a median around 100 days (range 35 to 161). Overlapping peptides of the spike proteins of SARS-CoV-2, HCoV-NL63, HCoV-OC43 and HCoV-229E were used for cell stimulation.

Documented treatment: roughly 11-day PBMC culture with coronavirus spike peptide pools or control peptides (ViraFEST assay). T cells were expanded with peptide pools, and expanded clonotypes were identified by TCR sequencing. In regard to this clonotype: Its antigen is currently unknown.

Sequencing of cultured CD4+ T cell DNA used the Oncomine TCR Beta short-read assay. CD4+ T cells were cultured, and genomic DNA was extracted from them. MiXCR, applied by TCRdb to the PCR reads, yields one record per CDR3 protein. The sample lists fewer than 10,000 distinct CDR3 sequences, 40% to 60% seen once, with 20% to 25% in the top ten. In germline, CDR1 is MNHNS, CDR2 SASEGT. The CDR3 extends over 15 amino acids. The V and J ends lost 5 bases and 2 bases, in that order; junction bases with no gene match: 8. The sample was CD4+ T cells from blood, cultured in vitro. The origin of this receptor is a human donor who had recovered from COVID-19. The chain recombines TRBV6-1 with TRBJ2-7; TRBD1 matches at 8 bases. Written as DNA, the CDR3 is TGTGCCAGCAGTAAATACGGGACAGGTGCCTACGAGCAGTACTTC. It specifies CASSKYGTGAYEQYF.